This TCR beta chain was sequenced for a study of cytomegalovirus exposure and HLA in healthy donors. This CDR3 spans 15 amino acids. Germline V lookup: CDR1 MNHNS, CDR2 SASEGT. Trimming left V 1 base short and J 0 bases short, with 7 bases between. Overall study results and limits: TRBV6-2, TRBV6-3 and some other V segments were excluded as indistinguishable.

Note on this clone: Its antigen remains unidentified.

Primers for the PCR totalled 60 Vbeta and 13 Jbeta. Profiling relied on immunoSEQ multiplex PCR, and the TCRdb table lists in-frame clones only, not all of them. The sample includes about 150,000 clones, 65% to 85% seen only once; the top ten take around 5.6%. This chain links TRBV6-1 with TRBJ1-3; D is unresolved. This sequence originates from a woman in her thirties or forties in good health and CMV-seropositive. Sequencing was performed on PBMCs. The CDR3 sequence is CASSEDRFSGNTIYF. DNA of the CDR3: TGTGCCAGCAGTGAAGACAGATTCTCTGGAAACACCATATATTTT.